Sequencing of this T cell receptor beta chain was carried out in a study of blood T cell repertoires in COVID-19 (dated by TCRdb to the early 2020s). With regard to the full study: The collaborator samples originated in the United States, Italy and Spain and spanned the acute and convalescent phases of COVID-19. The material from the prospective study consisted of cDNA or gDNA derived from T cells, B-cell-depleted T cells, or PBMCs. Deeply sampled blood TCRbeta repertoires from subjects exposed to, actively infected with, or recovered from COVID-19 were included in the dataset. A freely available public database, intended as a resource for researchers studying the immune response to SARS-CoV-2, is where the repertoires were released. The samples were drawn from the first 160 participants of the ongoing ImmuneRACE study and from over 950 subjects provided by 6 global collaborators. Sample metadata almost always included a de-identified subject ID, COVID-19 status, age in years and sex. Where available, HLA class I and class II types were taken from metadata supplied by the sample provider and were not determined by assay-based typing. What the work shows at the level of the full study, not this receptor alone: How much clinical and demographic metadata was included differed by source and by participant, and the metadata was provided uncurated.

CDR1 and CDR2 (KGHDR, SFDVKD) derive from the germline V gene. Taken from cysteine to phenylalanine, the CDR3 has 15 residues. CDR3 DNA only is kept here, 45 bases in frame from base 1. The germline V and J ends show losses of 2 bases and 5 bases respectively, and no gene match explains 4 bases of the junction. Whole blood was collected in K2EDTA tubes by collaborating institutions according to the institutions' own protocols. Collaborator samples were shipped for TCRbeta analysis as frozen whole blood, isolated PBMCs, or DNA extracted from either sample type. TCRbeta CDR3 regions were amplified from genomic DNA by means of the immunoSEQ Assay, a bias-controlled multiplex PCR. As for how the authors treated the data: The number of nucleated cells in each sample was estimated from the amplification of reference gene primers within the assay. Sequence reads were collapsed and filtered to measure the absolute abundance of every unique TCRbeta CDR3 rearrangement. For each sample, productive Simpson clonality was calculated by taking the square root of Simpson's diversity index across productive rearrangements. TCRdb obtained this table from immuneACCESS and retained in-frame rearrangements with V and J assigned. These tables miss some clones; where compared with another copy, unresolved V genes account for less than half of the shortfall, and the remainder is unexplained. V and J calls and clone size follow that table, whereas D and trimming were derived from the DNA. In all, the sample holds 35,000 to 40,000 clones, and about 90% of those were seen once. 9% to 13% of the sample comes from the top ten.

Worth noting for this clone: Its cognate antigen has yet to be identified. No base qualities exist here, and no much larger clone lies one base off it.

Sequencing was performed on peripheral blood. The clonotype was recovered from a man in his sixties or seventies with acute or convalescent COVID-19. The chain uses TRBV24-1 and TRBJ2-3; 9 of the junction bases match TRBD2. The base sequence is TGTGCCACCAGTGATTCGGGACTAGCTCGAGATACGCAGTATTTT. Its protein product is CATSDSGLARDTQYF.